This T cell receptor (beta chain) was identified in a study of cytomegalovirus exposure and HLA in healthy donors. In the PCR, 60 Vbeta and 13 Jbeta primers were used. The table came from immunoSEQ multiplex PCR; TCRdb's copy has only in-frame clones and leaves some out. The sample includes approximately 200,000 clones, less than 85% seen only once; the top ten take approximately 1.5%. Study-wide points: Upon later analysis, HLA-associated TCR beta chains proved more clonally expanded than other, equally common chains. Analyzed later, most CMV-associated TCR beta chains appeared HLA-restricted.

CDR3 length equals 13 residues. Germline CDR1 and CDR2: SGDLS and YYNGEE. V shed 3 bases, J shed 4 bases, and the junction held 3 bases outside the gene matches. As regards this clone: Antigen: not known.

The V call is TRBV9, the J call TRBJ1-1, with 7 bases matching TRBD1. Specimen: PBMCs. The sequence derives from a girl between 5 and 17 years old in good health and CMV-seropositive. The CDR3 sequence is CASSGRQGTEAFF. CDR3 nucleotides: TGTGCCAGCAGCGGCCGACAGGGCACTGAAGCTTTCTTT.